This T cell receptor (beta chain) appears in the sequencing data of a study of glioma-infiltrating T cells. Study results and caveats: Above-expected tissue-blood divergence occurred in all gliomas, most in low-grade ones. CDR3 overlap between tissue and blood was very small.

The iRepertoire nested amplicon-rescue multiplex PCR amplified TCR alpha and beta CDR3s from RNA. Input was roughly 85-450 ng of tissue mRNA or PBMC total RNA. TCRdb used MiXCR to reprocess the multiplex PCR reads, holding one entry per CDR3 protein. The table records about 130,000 distinct CDR3 sequences, under 25% of them present only once. This clonotype was detected many times. What it binds is unknown. The sample taken for sequencing was glioma tissue, nonneoplastic brain tissue, or PBMCs (not recorded which). The source is a human donor with low-grade glioma or glioblastoma, undergoing nonglioma brain surgery, or in good health (not recorded which).

The CDR3 region is CASRQGKGKLFF. In DNA form, the CDR3 reads TGTGCCAGCAGGCAGGGGAAGGGAAAACTGTTTTTT. V gene TRBV6-1 combines with J gene TRBJ1-4; possibly TRBD1 for D (6 bases). In germline, CDR1 is MNHNS, CDR2 SASEGT. V was shortened by 6 bases and J by 10 bases, with 12 bases between the two germline ends. The CDR3 consists of 12 residues.